This is a list of T cell receptor beta chains from one sample in a study of T cells of healthy individuals. TCRdb passed the 5' RACE reads through MiXCR, listing each CDR3 protein once. The sample shows 50,000 to 55,000 distinct CDR3 sequences, 14% to 15% of them seen only once. These receptors were collected from a human donor in good health. CDR3s include the opening cysteine and the closing phenylalanine or tryptophan. D genes are given only for firm matches. Some rows have no size entry. The others give once, few or many, or a class for an expanded clone.

TRBJ2-7,TRBD1,TRBV2,.,CASSQGTGGAYEQYF,TGTGCCAGCAGTCAAGGGACAGGGGGAGCCTACGAGCAGTACTTC
TRBJ1-5,.,TRBV20-1,.,CSARDRPSLSNQPQHF,TGCAGTGCTAGGGACAGACCTTCTCTTAGCAATCAGCCCCAGCATTTT
TRBJ1-2,.,TRBV2,many,CASTGNRVDGYTF,TGTGCCAGCACGGGGAATCGGGTGGATGGCTACACCTTC
TRBJ2-7,TRBD1,TRBV24-1,.,CATSDLGTASYEQYF,TGTGCCACCAGTGATTTGGGGACAGCATCCTACGAGCAGTACTTC
TRBJ2-1,.,TRBV20-1,few,CSAPGTGNLNEQFF,TGCAGTGCGCCTGGGACCGGAAATCTAAATGAGCAGTTCTTC
TRBJ1-2,.,TRBV7-9,few,CASTPPALVAGYTF,TGTGCCAGCACCCCTCCGGCCTTGGTGGCTGGCTACACCTTC
TRBJ2-3,.,TRBV20-1,few,CSAVPEDTQYF,TGCAGTGCGGTGCCGGAAGATACGCAGTATTTT
TRBJ2-3,TRBD2,TRBV5-1,.,CASSSGLDRSDTQYF,TGCGCCAGCAGCTCCGGACTAGATCGGTCCGATACGCAGTATTTT
TRBJ1-1,.,TRBV20-1,many,CSASPGFRTEAFF,TGCAGTGCTAGCCCAGGCTTTCGCACTGAAGCTTTCTTT
TRBJ1-1,TRBD1,TRBV12-3/TRBV12-4,many,CASSANPGQGLTAFF,TGTGCCAGCAGTGCGAATCCGGGACAGGGTCTGACGGCTTTCTTT
TRBJ1-3,.,TRBV2,few,CASSPLYRRSEGNTIYF,TGTGCCAGCAGTCCTCTTTACCGACGGTCGGAGGGAAACACCATATATTTT
TRBJ2-7,TRBD1,TRBV3-1,many,CASSPGTGLYEQYF,TGTGCCAGCAGTCCCGGGACAGGGCTCTACGAGCAGTACTTC
TRBJ2-2,.,TRBV3-1,few,CASTFLRAGELFF,.
TRBJ1-3,.,TRBV5-1,few,CASSPNSGNTIYF,TGCGCCAGCAGCCCAAACTCTGGAAACACCATATATTTT
TRBJ2-5,TRBD1,TRBV20-1,.,CSVSAGQGPETQYF,TGCAGTGTCAGTGCGGGACAGGGTCCGGAGACCCAGTACTTC
TRBJ2-3,.,TRBV9,once,CASSGQDSDTQYF,TGTGCCAGCAGCGGCCAGGACAGCGATACGCAGTATTTT
TRBJ1-5,.,TRBV6-5,.,CASSPAYPVESQPQHF,TGTGCCAGCAGTCCCGCCTACCCCGTGGAGAGTCAGCCCCAGCATTTT
TRBJ1-1,.,TRBV20-1,few,CSARTDMNTEAFF,TGCAGTGCTAGAACTGACATGAACACTGAAGCTTTCTTT
TRBJ2-3,.,TRBV24-1,many,CATSGLGEPDTQYF,TGTGCCACCAGTGGCCTGGGGGAACCAGATACGCAGTATTTT
TRBJ1-2,TRBD1,TRBV29-1,many,CSGGDREDYGYTF,TGCAGCGGGGGGGACAGGGAGGACTATGGCTACACCTTC
TRBJ1-1,TRBD1,TRBV5-1,many,CASSSSRDRVTEAFF,TGCGCCAGCAGCTCTTCCCGGGACAGGGTTACTGAAGCTTTCTTT
TRBJ2-5,TRBD1,TRBV10-3,many,CAIKEAGGEETQYF,TGTGCCATCAAGGAGGCAGGGGGAGAAGAGACCCAGTACTTC
TRBJ2-1,TRBD2,TRBV20-1,few,CSARTKSLAGGFSYNEQFF,TGCAGTGCTAGGACTAAGTCACTAGCGGGGGGGTTCTCCTACAATGAGCAGTTCTTC
TRBJ2-3,.,TRBV13,.,CASSSSTITDTQYF,TGTGCCAGCAGCTCTTCGACCATCACAGATACGCAGTATTTT
TRBJ2-1,.,TRBV11-3,many,CASSLAGSSSYNEQFF,TGTGCCAGCAGCTTAGCTGGATCCAGCTCCTACAATGAGCAGTTCTTC
TRBJ2-1,.,TRBV19,.,CASSIPGPPNEQFF,TGTGCCAGTAGTATCCCAGGGCCTCCCAATGAGCAGTTCTTC
TRBJ1-1,.,TRBV7-2,many,CASSHIQGNTEAFF,TGTGCCAGCAGTCATATACAGGGGAACACTGAAGCTTTCTTT
TRBJ2-1,TRBD2,TRBV29-1,many,CSLGGDFYNEQFF,TGCAGCTTGGGGGGGGATTTCTACAATGAGCAGTTCTTC
TRBJ2-1,.,TRBV19,.,CASSTTRTSSSYNEQFF,TGTGCCAGTAGTACGACCCGGACAAGCAGCTCCTACAATGAGCAGTTCTTC
TRBJ1-1,TRBD1,TRBV5-6,few,CASSPGQGNTEAFF,TGTGCCAGCAGCCCTGGACAGGGGAACACTGAAGCTTTCTTT
TRBJ2-5,.,TRBV12-3/TRBV12-4,many,CASSFGLDRPQETQYF,TGTGCCAGCAGTTTCGGACTCGATAGGCCCCAAGAGACCCAGTACTTC
TRBJ2-3,TRBD2,TRBV6-5,few,CASSYSKLAGIDTQYF,TGTGCCAGCAGTTACTCGAAGCTAGCGGGGATTGATACGCAGTATTTT
TRBJ1-1,TRBD1,TRBV7-2,.,CASSLRTGDTEAFF,TGTGCCAGCAGCTTACGGACAGGGGACACTGAAGCTTTCTTT
TRBJ1-4,.,TRBV20-1,.,CSAGETGVDEKLFF,TGCAGTGCCGGTGAGACGGGAGTCGATGAAAAACTGTTTTTT
TRBJ1-1,TRBD1,TRBV20-1,.,CSAFSGTGNTEAFF,TGCAGTGCTTTTTCCGGGACAGGTAACACTGAAGCTTTCTTT
TRBJ2-7,.,TRBV24-1,many,CATSPGLSYEQYF,TGTGCCACCTCCCCGGGTTTATCCTACGAGCAGTACTTC
TRBJ2-4,.,TRBV6-5,.,CASRTHGPPNIQYF,TGTGCCAGCAGGACCCACGGTCCCCCGAACATTCAGTACTTC
TRBJ2-3,.,TRBV6-5,few,CASSYTVLTDTQYF,TGTGCCAGCAGTTACACTGTCCTCACAGATACGCAGTATTTT
TRBJ2-1,TRBD2,TRBV20-1,.,CSAGWTSRPYNEQFF,TGCAGTGCTGGTTGGACTAGTCGGCCCTACAATGAGCAGTTCTTC
TRBJ1-3,.,TRBV7-8,many,CASSPPGDTIYF,TGTGCCAGCAGCCCCCCAGGCGACACCATATATTTT
TRBJ2-3,TRBD2,TRBV12-3/TRBV12-4,many,CASSLTSGRPDTQYF,TGTGCCAGCAGTTTAACTAGCGGGAGACCGGATACGCAGTATTTT
TRBJ2-3,.,TRBV4-3,many,CASSLSTLTDTQYF,TGCGCCAGCAGCCTTTCCACGTTGACAGATACGCAGTATTTT
TRBJ2-1,TRBD2,TRBV2,few,CASKTSGTTYNEQFF,TGTGCCAGCAAGACTAGCGGGACGACCTACAATGAGCAGTTCTTC
TRBJ2-7,.,TRBV6-5,many,CASSYSRRLAYEQYF,TGTGCCAGCAGTTACAGTCGACGGTTGGCCTACGAGCAGTACTTC
TRBJ1-2,TRBD1,TRBV5-5,many,CASSWEMSGGGNYGYTF,TGTGCCAGCAGCTGGGAGATGTCAGGGGGCGGTAACTATGGCTACACCTTC